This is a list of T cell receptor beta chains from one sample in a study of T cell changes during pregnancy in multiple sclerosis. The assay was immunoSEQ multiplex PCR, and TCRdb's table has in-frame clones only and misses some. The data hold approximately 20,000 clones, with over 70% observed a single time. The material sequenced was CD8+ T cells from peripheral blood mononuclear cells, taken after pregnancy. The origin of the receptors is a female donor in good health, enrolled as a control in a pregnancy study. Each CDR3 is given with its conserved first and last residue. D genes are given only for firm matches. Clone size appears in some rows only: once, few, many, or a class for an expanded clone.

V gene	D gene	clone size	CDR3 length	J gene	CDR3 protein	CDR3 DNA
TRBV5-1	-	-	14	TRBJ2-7	CASSQAQGTYEQYF	TGCGCCAGCAGCCAGGCGCAGGGGACCTACGAGCAGTACTTC
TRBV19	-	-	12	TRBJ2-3	CASSIASDTQYF	TGTGCCAGTAGTATAGCATCAGATACGCAGTATTTT
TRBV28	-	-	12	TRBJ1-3	CASSPSIDTIYF	TGTGCCAGCAGTCCCTCTATAGACACCATATATTTT
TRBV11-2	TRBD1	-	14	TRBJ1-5	CASSPTGNNQPQHF	TGTGCCAGCAGCCCGACAGGGAACAATCAGCCCCAGCATTTT
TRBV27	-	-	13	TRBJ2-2	CASGHWNTGELFF	TGTGCCAGCGGCCATTGGAACACCGGGGAGCTGTTTTTT
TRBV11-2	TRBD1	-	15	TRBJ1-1	CASSFPAGGSTEAFF	TGTGCCAGCAGCTTTCCAGCAGGGGGGTCCACTGAAGCTTTCTTT
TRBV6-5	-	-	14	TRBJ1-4	CASSLSGDNEKLFF	TGTGCCAGCAGTCTATCAGGGGACAATGAAAAACTGTTTTTT
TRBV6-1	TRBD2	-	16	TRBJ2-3	CASSELAGASTDTQYF	TGTGCCAGCAGTGAACTAGCGGGGGCCAGCACAGATACGCAGTATTTT
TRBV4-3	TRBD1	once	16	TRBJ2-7	CASSQGGTGTTYEQYF	TGCGCCAGCAGCCAAGGCGGGACAGGGACTACCTACGAGCAGTACTTC
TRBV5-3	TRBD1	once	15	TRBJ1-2	CASSASGTGVGGYTF	TGCGCCAGCAGCGCCTCCGGGACAGGGGTAGGTGGCTACACCTTC
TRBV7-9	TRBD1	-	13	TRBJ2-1	CASSPGQGDEQFF	TGTGCCAGCAGCCCGGGACAGGGGGATGAGCAGTTCTTC
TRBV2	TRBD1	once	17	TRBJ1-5	CASSDGQGCSCNQPQHF	TGTGCCAGCAGTGATGGACAGGGGTGTTCGTGTAATCAGCCCCAGCATTTT
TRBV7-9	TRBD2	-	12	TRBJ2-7	CASSGTSGYYSF	TGTGCCAGCAGCGGAACTAGCGGGTATTATTCCTTC
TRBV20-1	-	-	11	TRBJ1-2	CSAKSNYGYTF	TGCAGTGCAAAGAGTAACTATGGCTACACCTTC
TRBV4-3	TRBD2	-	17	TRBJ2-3	CASSQVGLAGNTDTQYF	TGCGCCAGCAGCCAAGTAGGGCTAGCGGGGAACACAGATACGCAGTATTTT
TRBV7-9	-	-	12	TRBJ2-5	CAGSGLEETQYF	TGTGCCGGATCGGGACTTGAAGAGACCCAGTACTTC
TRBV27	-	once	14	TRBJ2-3	CASSFELSTDTQYF	TGTGCCAGCAGTTTCGAGTTGAGCACAGATACGCAGTATTTT
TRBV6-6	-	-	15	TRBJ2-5	CASSYEIGGRETQYF	TGTGCCAGCAGTTACGAGATAGGGGGACGAGAGACCCAGTACTTC
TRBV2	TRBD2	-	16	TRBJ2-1	CASSRLTGGPLNEQFF	TGTGCCAGCAGCAGGTTGACGGGGGGGCCTTTGAATGAGCAGTTCTTC
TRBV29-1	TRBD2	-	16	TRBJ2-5	CSVEDLTSGGQETQYF	TGCAGCGTTGAAGATCTAACTAGCGGGGGTCAAGAGACCCAGTACTTC
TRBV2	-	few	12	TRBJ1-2	CASSDTVYGYTF	TGTGCCAGCAGTGACACAGTCTATGGCTACACCTTC
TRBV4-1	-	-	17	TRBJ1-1	CASSLRGPTNMNTEAFF	TGCGCCAGCAGCCTCAGGGGACCGACAAACATGAACACTGAAGCTTTCTTT
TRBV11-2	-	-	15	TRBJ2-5	CASGREWGFQETQYF	TGTGCCAGCGGTCGGGAGTGGGGTTTCCAAGAGACCCAGTACTTC
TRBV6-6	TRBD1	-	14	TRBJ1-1	CASSLGQGVNEAFF	TGTGCCAGCAGCTTGGGACAGGGGGTGAATGAAGCTTTCTTT
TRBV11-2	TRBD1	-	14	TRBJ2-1	CASSHRDRINEQFF	TGTGCCAGCAGCCACCGGGACAGAATCAATGAGCAGTTCTTC
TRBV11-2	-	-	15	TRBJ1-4	CASSLGIGDDEKLFF	TGTGCCAGCAGCTTAGGTATAGGGGATGATGAAAAACTGTTTTTT
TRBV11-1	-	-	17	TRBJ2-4	CASSLAMTTSAKNIQYF	TGTGCCAGCAGCTTAGCGATGACAACAAGTGCCAAAAACATTCAGTACTTC
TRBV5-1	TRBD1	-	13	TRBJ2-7	CASSAWDSYEQYF	TGCGCCAGCAGCGCATGGGACAGCTACGAGCAGTACTTC
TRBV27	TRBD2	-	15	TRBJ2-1	CASSPGLGSYNEQFF	TGTGCCAGCAGTCCGGGACTAGGGAGCTACAATGAGCAGTTCTTC
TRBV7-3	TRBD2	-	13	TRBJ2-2	CASSFREGGELFF	TGTGCCAGCAGCTTCAGGGAGGGCGGGGAGCTGTTTTTT
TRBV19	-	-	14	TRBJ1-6	CASSGISSNSPLHF	TGTGCCAGTAGCGGGATATCCTCGAATTCACCCCTCCACTTT
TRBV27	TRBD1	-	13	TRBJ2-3	CASSQGVLDTQYF	TGTGCCAGCAGCCAGGGGGTATTAGATACGCAGTATTTT
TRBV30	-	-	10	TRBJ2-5	CAPLRETQYF	TGTGCCCCGCTCAGGGAGACCCAGTACTTC
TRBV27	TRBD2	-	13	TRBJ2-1	CASSFNSGNEQFF	TGTGCCAGCAGTTTTAATAGCGGGAATGAGCAGTTCTTC
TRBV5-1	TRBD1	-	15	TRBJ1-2	CASSEGTVTNYGYTF	TGCGCCAGCAGCGAAGGGACAGTTACTAACTATGGCTACACCTTC
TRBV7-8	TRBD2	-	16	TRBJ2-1	CASSVVAGGHWNEQFF	TGTGCCAGCAGCGTAGTAGCGGGGGGGCATTGGAATGAGCAGTTCTTC
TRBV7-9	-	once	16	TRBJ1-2	CASSLLVYGFNYGYTF	TGTGCCAGCAGCTTACTGGTCTACGGGTTTAACTATGGCTACACCTTC
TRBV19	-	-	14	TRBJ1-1	CASSPSPREAEAFF	TGTGCCAGTAGTCCGAGTCCCCGGGAGGCTGAAGCTTTCTTT
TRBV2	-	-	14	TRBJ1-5	CASSSFRAAQPQHF	TGTGCCAGCAGTAGTTTCAGGGCCGCTCAGCCCCAGCATTTT
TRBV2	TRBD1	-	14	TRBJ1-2	CASSRTGGVYGYTF	TGTGCCAGCAGTCGGACAGGGGGAGTCTATGGCTACACCTTC
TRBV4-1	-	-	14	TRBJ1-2	CASSQGTETYGYTF	TGCGCCAGCAGCCAAGGGACAGAGACCTATGGCTACACCTTC
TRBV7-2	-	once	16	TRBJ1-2	CASSLTPPGRNYGYTF	TGTGCCAGCAGCTTAACGCCACCCGGGAGGAACTATGGCTACACCTTC
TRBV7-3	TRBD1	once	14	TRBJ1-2	CASSLTGTGDGYTF	TGTGCCAGCAGCTTAACCGGGACAGGGGACGGCTACACCTTC
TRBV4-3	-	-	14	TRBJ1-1	CASSRTRGGTEAFF	TGCGCCAGCAGCCGGACCCGAGGGGGCACTGAAGCTTTCTTT
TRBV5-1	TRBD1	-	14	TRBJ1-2	CASREGADNYGYTF	TGCGCCAGTAGAGAGGGGGCGGATAACTATGGCTACACCTTC
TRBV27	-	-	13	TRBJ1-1	CASSSPPGAEAFF	TGTGCCAGCAGTTCCCCCCCGGGAGCTGAAGCTTTCTTT
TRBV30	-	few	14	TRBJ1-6	CAWSTPGLNSPLHF	TGTGCCTGGAGTACCCCAGGGCTTAATTCACCCCTCCACTTT
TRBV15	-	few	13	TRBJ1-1	CATSSLRGHEAFF	TGTGCCACCAGCAGCCTCAGGGGACATGAAGCTTTCTTT
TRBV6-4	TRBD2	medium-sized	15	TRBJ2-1	CASSDSSSGGNEQFF	TGTGCCAGCAGTGACTCGTCTAGCGGGGGGAATGAGCAGTTCTTC
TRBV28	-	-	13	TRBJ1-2	CASSLSGFYGYTF	TGTGCCAGCAGTTTATCCGGGTTCTATGGCTACACCTTC